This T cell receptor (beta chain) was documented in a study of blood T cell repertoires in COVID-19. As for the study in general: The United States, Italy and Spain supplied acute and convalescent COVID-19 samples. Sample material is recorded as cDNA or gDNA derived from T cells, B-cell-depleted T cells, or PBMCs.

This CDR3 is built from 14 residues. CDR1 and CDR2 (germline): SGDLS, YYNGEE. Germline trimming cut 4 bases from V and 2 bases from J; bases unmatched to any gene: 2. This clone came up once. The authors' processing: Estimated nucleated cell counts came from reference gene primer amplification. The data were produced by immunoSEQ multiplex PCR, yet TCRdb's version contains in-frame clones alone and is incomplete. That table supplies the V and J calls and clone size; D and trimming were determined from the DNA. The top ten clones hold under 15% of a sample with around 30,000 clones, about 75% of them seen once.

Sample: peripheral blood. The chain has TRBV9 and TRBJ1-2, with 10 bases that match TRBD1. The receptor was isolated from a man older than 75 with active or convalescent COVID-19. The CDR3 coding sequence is TGTGCCAGCAGCCGGGGACAGGGGAACTATGGCTACACCTTC. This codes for CASSRGQGNYGYTF.